What follows are 3 T cell receptor beta chains derived from one specimen sequenced in a study of blood T cell repertoires in COVID-19. Generated by immunoSEQ multiplex PCR, the TCRdb table keeps only in-frame clones and is missing some. The table includes over 200,000 clones, approximately 80% detected once. Sequencing used peripheral blood. The receptors derive from a man in his forties who had recovered from COVID-19.

The chain employs TRBV19 and TRBJ2-3, with D possibly being TRBD2 (6 bases). This CDR3 contains 15 residues. V lost 9 bases and J 0 bases, leaving 16 bases between the germline ends. Germline V lookup: CDR1 LNHDA, CDR2 SQIVND (reference sequence). The DNA of the CDR3 is TGTGCCAGCCGAATCGGGAGCCTTAGCACAGATACGCAGTATTTT. Encoded protein: CASRIGSLSTDTQYF.

This CDR3 reads CASSNRDRGHNEQFF. In DNA, the CDR3 is TGTGCCAGCAGCAACCGGGACAGGGGGCACAATGAGCAGTTCTTC. The chain uses TRBV5-4 and TRBJ2-1; 12 bases map to TRBD1. The CDR3 is made up of 15 amino acids. V trimming: 4 bases; J trimming: 5 bases; junction bases outside the gene matches: 4. Germline V lookup: CDR1 SGHNT, CDR2 YYREEE (reference sequence).

The rearrangement uses TRBV11-3 and TRBJ1-6; 8 bases fit TRBD1. Germline V gene lookup returns CDR1 SGHNT and CDR2 YENEEA. The CDR3 totals 14 residues. After removal of 5 bases from V and 7 bases from J, the junction contained 4 bases not matched to a gene. Here the CDR3 DNA reads TGTGCCAGCAGCGGACAGGGCGAAAATTCACCCCTCCACTTT. It translates to CASSGQGENSPLHF.